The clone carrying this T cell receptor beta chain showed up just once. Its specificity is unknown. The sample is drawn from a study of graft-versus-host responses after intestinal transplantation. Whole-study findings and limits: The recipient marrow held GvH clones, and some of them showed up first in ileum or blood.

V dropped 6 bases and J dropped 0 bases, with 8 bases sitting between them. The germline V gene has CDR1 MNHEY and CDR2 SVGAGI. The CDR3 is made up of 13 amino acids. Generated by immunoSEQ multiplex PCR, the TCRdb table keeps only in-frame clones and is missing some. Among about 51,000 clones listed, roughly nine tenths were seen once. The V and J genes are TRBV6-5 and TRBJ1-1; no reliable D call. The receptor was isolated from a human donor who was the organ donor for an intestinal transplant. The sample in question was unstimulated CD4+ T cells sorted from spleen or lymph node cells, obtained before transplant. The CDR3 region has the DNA TGTGCCAGCAGGATAACAATGAACACTGAAGCTTTCTTT. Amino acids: CASRITMNTEAFF.